The following is a T cell receptor beta chain sequence with its context. In contrast to the negatively isolated CD8+ and CD4+ T cells, TEMRA cells were FACS-enriched. The record originates from a study of CD8 T cells in Susac syndrome. Germline lookup yields CDR1 DFQATT and CDR2 SNEGSKA (reference sequence). The CDR3 loop spans 15 amino acids. V lost 5 bases to trimming and J lost 2 bases; unmatched junction nucleotides: 10. It was with random hexamers that roughly 0.45 to 1 ug RNA was reverse transcribed. TCR beta CDR3 was amplified by immunoSEQ multiplex PCR. This amplification extended across 54 Vbeta and 13 Jbeta segments. One entry per CDR3 protein, called by TCRdb with MiXCR from the immunoSEQ multiplex PCR reads. The sample holds 140,000 or so distinct CDR3 sequences, 95% seen once.

The sequence came from a human donor with multiple sclerosis. This chain links TRBV20-1 with TRBJ2-5; 8 positions agree with TRBD2. Specimen: CD4+ T cells from PBMCs. CDR3 bases: TGCAGTGCTGACGGGGGGGCTACCGGACAAGAGACCCAGTACTTC. It translates to CSADGGATGQETQYF.